The rows below give T cell receptor beta chains drawn from one sample of a study of blood T cells in healthy people across ages. TCRdb used MiXCR to reprocess the 5' RACE reads, holding one entry per CDR3 protein. The sample has some 710,000 distinct CDR3 sequences, around a fifth seen once. The sequencing input was blood. All receptors come from a man aged 65 to 79 in good health. Both conserved end residues are part of each CDR3.

>TRBJ2-3|TRBV5-1
CASSFRGLAGVADTQYF
>TRBJ2-3|TRBV20-1
CSAGPTSPSWNTQYF
>NA|TRBV6-2/TRBV6-3
CASSIRTEWETQYF
>TRBJ2-7|TRBV5-5
CASSLDPAGPRGEQYF
>TRBJ2-4|TRBV7-2
CASSTHQLAKNIQYF
>TRBJ2-1|TRBV30
CAWSVVLAGLNEQFF
>TRBJ2-3|TRBV20-1
CSAYRRQDTQYF
>TRBJ2-1|TRBV7-9
CASSLAPGTNGDEQFF
>TRBJ2-4|TRBV7-9
CASSLGQGNIQYF
>TRBJ1-1|TRBV5-8
CASSFMGFTEAFF
>NA|TRBV5-1
CASSLRDGEQYF
>TRBJ1-1|TRBV12-3/TRBV12-4
CASSLMRGAEAFF
>TRBJ2-2|TRBV6-2/TRBV6-3
CASSYFLVNTGELFF
>TRBJ2-1|TRBV7-2
CASSPDIWGRGNEQFF
>TRBJ2-7|TRBV27
CATRTRSYEQYF
>TRBJ2-2|TRBV7-9
CASSLEAGRTGELFF
>TRBJ2-1|TRBV29-1
CSTIGAGEGNEQFF
>TRBJ2-3|TRBV19
CASSIEQGLTDTQYF
>TRBJ2-1|TRBV10-3
CAIRGLGVYTEQFF
>TRBJ2-2|TRBV20-1
CSAAKTSGGAHTGELFF
>TRBJ2-1|TRBV6-1
CASSEVFDSNEQFF
>TRBJ2-7|TRBV6-6
CASGPSSYEQYF
>NA|TRBV5-1
CASGLRVGGANEQFF
>TRBJ2-5|TRBV20-1
CSAKRAQETQYF
>TRBJ2-7|TRBV7-8
CASSLRTGVTYEQYF
>TRBJ1-1|TRBV5-1
CASTFGGNTEAFF
>TRBJ2-3|TRBV12-3/TRBV12-4
CASKFGDTQYF
>TRBJ2-3|TRBV4-2
CASSRTGTSGTDTQYF
>TRBJ2-3|TRBV12-3/TRBV12-4
CASSPGGTSGVTDTQYF
>TRBJ2-1|TRBV20-1
CSARDAREGLYNEQFF